This T cell receptor (beta chain) was captured by sequencing in a study of CD8 T cells in Susac syndrome. Trimming shortened V by 5 bases and J by 4 bases, and 13 bases separated the two germline ends. The germline CDR1 and CDR2 sequences are SGHTA and FQGTGA. The CDR3 sequence is 14 residues long. Random hexamers were used to reverse transcribe roughly 0.5 to 1 ug of RNA. A multiplex approach, immunoSEQ multiplex PCR, amplified TCR beta CDR3 across 54 Vbeta and 13 Jbeta. TCRdb re-analysed the immunoSEQ multiplex PCR reads in MiXCR, keeping a single row per CDR3 protein. The data show around 190,000 distinct CDR3 sequences, 85% to 95% seen once. CD8+ and CD4+ T cells from blood underwent TCR beta sequencing, which was carried out in a high-throughput format. The multiple sclerosis controls comprised treatment-naive patients whose relapsing-remitting disease was stable or active. The authors negatively isolated CD8+ and CD4+ T cells and FACS-enriched TEMRA cells.

This chain connects TRBV7-3 to TRBJ2-3; D may be TRBD1 (6 bases). Sequences were obtained from CD8+ T cells from PBMCs. The clonotype was recovered from a human donor with multiple sclerosis. DNA for the CDR3: TGTGCCAGCAGCATTGGGACATTGGCAGATACGCAGTATTTT. Translated: CASSIGTLADTQYF.